Listed here is a single TCR beta chain. Sequencing of TCR beta was performed on blood CD8+ T cells and on blood CD4+ T cells. Negative isolation yielded the CD8+ and CD4+ T cells, while FACS enriched the TEMRA cells. This sample was included in a study of CD8 T cells in Susac syndrome. Looked up from germline, CDR1 is LGHDT and CDR2 is YNNKEL (reference sequence). The V end was cut by 1 base, the J end by 5 bases, with 9 bases between. This CDR3 is built from 14 residues. The RNA input was roughly 0.5 to 1 ug, and it was reverse transcribed with random hexamers. TCRdb reprocessed the immunoSEQ multiplex PCR reads via MiXCR and lists one record per CDR3 protein. The sample contains 95,000 to 150,000 distinct CDR3 sequences, 80% to 95% of which appear only once.

This TCR was sampled from a human donor with multiple sclerosis. V usage is TRBV3-1 and J usage is TRBJ1-5; D is uncertain. The sequenced sample consisted of CD8+ T cells from PBMCs. The CDR3 nucleotides are TGTGCCAGCAGCCAAGGGTACAGCTATCAGCCCCAGCATTTT. It specifies CASSQGYSYQPQHF.